The 17 T cell receptor beta chains reported below all come from one sample, sequenced in a study of blood T cell repertoires in COVID-19. Profiled with immunoSEQ multiplex PCR; TCRdb holds only in-frame clones, not every one. The sample shows about 120,000 clones, under 80% of them seen only once. Sequencing was performed on peripheral blood. Receptor source: a man aged 65 to 85 with acute or convalescent COVID-19.

The chain employs TRBV5-4 and TRBJ2-7; weak D call: TRBD2 (5 bases). CDR1 is SGHNT and CDR2 is YYREEE in the germline V gene (reference sequence). V was cut by 4 bases and J by 0 bases, with 14 bases left in between. The CDR3 has 15 residues. The CDR3 reads CASSPGESFSYEQYF. CDR3 bases: TGTGCCAGCAGCCCCGGGGAGAGTTTCTCCTACGAGCAGTACTTC.

The V gene is TRBV4-2, the J gene TRBJ2-1, with 9 bases matching TRBD1. With 1 base clipped from V and 7 bases from J, the junction kept 8 bases outside the gene matches. The CDR3 extends over 16 amino acids. Germline values: CDR1 LGHNA, CDR2 YNFKEQ. For the CDR3, the DNA is TGTGCCAGCAGCCAAGTAATAGGACAGGGGACAAATGAGCAGTTCTTC. Translating gives CASSQVIGQGTNEQFF.

The chain carries TRBV7-3 and TRBJ1-1; 8 nucleotides line up with TRBD1. The CDR3 spans 14 residues. Germline CDR1 and CDR2: SGHTA and FQGTGA. Germline trimming cut 5 bases from V and 5 bases from J; bases unmatched to any gene: 7. This chain's CDR3 is CASSTGQGRTEAFF. The CDR3 DNA follows: TGTGCCAGCAGCACCGGACAGGGAAGGACTGAAGCTTTCTTT. The full variable domain, in which reference TRBV7-3 and TRBJ1-1 provide the parts outside the CDR3, is GAGVSQTPSNKVTEKGKYVELRCDPISGHTALYWYRQSLGQGPEFLIYFQGTGAADDSGLPNDRFFAVRPEGSVSTLKIQRTERGDSAVYLCASSTGQGRTEAFFGQGTRLTVV.

This clone has a single count. The rearrangement uses TRBV7-3 and TRBJ2-5; a possible D gene is TRBD2 (6 bases). The V gene's germline CDR1 is SGHTA and CDR2 FQGTGA. The CDR3 has 14 residues. V was clipped by 1 base and J by 2 bases, with 8 bases between them. CDR3 nucleotide sequence: TGTGCCAGCAGCTTAAGTGGGGGGCAAGAGACCCAGTACTTC. Translating it yields CASSLSGGQETQYF.

The chain recombines TRBV7-9 with TRBJ2-7, with D possibly being TRBD1 (6 bases). Trimming left V 1 base short and J 0 bases short, with 13 bases between. Germline CDR1 reads SEHNR; CDR2 reads FQNEAQ (reference sequence). The CDR3 has 16 residues. The CDR3 reads CASSLETGRSSYEQYF. The CDR3 region has the DNA TGTGCCAGCAGCTTAGAGACAGGCCGAAGCTCCTACGAGCAGTACTTC.

CDR3 sequence (DNA): TGTGCCAGCAGCCGGGGAGGGGAATCACCCCTCCACTTT. Protein product: CASSRGGESPLHF. The chain joins TRBV11-3 to TRBJ1-6; tentative D call: TRBD1 (5 bases). The V end lost 5 bases, the J end lost 10 bases, and 12 bases lay between the germline ends. Germline CDR1 is SGHNT and CDR2 is YENEEA. The CDR3 has 13 amino acids.

The chain has TRBV7-8 and TRBJ1-1; maybe TRBD1 (5 bases). The V end lost 6 bases, the J end lost 4 bases, and 18 bases lay between the germline ends. From germline, CDR1 is SGHVS and CDR2 FQNEAQ. The CDR3 contains 15 residues. CDR3 residues: CASSLGEGGLTEAFF. The CDR3 DNA is TGTGCCAGCAGTCTGGGGGAGGGAGGTCTCACTGAAGCTTTCTTT.

The chain employs TRBV4-3 and TRBJ1-4; 8 nucleotides align to TRBD1. V lost 4 bases to trimming and J lost 0 bases; unmatched junction nucleotides: 13. CDR3 length: 19 residues. Germline V gives CDR1 LGHNA, CDR2 YSLEER. CDR3 sequence (DNA): TGCGCCAGCAGCCTGGGCCCGAGACAGGGGTTTGCAACTAATGAAAAACTGTTTTTT. Residues: CASSLGPRQGFATNEKLFF.

The chain employs TRBV3-1 (or the pseudogene TRBV3-2) and TRBJ2-1; TRBD2 matches at 10 bases. Per germline, CDR1 LGHDT and CDR2 YNNKEL (reference sequence). This CDR3 contains 15 residues. V dropped 5 bases and J dropped 5; count of bases not matched to a gene: 6. The chain's CDR3 is CASSTRTSGNNEQFF. In DNA, the CDR3 is TGTGCCAGCAGCACCCGGACTAGCGGCAACAATGAGCAGTTCTTC.

This clone came up once. The gene calls are TRBV7-9 and TRBJ2-2; 10 bases agree with TRBD1. V lost 5 bases, J lost 2 bases, and 11 bases stayed unmatched. This CDR3 is built from 18 residues. Germline V gives CDR1 SEHNR, CDR2 FQNEAQ (reference sequence). In DNA, the CDR3 is TGTGCCAGCAGCGGACTCCTCGGACAGGGGGGCAACACCGGGGAGCTGTTTTTT. This encodes CASSGLLGQGGNTGELFF.

The CDR3 bases are TGTGCCAGCAGTCACACAAAAAGGACAGGATATAACTATGGCTACACCTTC. It encodes CASSHTKRTGYNYGYTF. The rearrangement links TRBV28 to TRBJ1-2; 7 nucleotides match TRBD1. The CDR3 runs to 17 residues. The V segment lost 5 bases and the J segment 1 base; nucleotides outside the gene matches: 13. From germline, CDR1 is MDHEN and CDR2 SYDVKM.

This clone has only a few counts. CDR3 in DNA: TGTGCCAGCAGCTTAGGCAGGTACTATGGCTACACCTTC. This gives the protein CASSLGRYYGYTF. The V gene is TRBV11-2, the J gene TRBJ1-2; unclear D gene. V was cut by 1 base and J by 3 bases, with 6 bases left in between. The CDR3 runs to 13 residues. The V gene's germline CDR1 is SGHAT and CDR2 FQNNGV.

The V gene is TRBV24-1, the J gene TRBJ1-2; no clear D gene. V was trimmed by 0 bases and J by 5 bases, leaving 3 bases between them. This CDR3 has 12 residues. CDR1 KGHDR and CDR2 SFDVKD come from the germline V gene. The CDR3 protein is CATSDLEYGYTF. The DNA of the CDR3 is TGTGCCACCAGTGATTTGGAGTATGGCTACACCTTC.

The CDR3 reads CASSAGGVGLNTEAFF. The CDR3, as DNA: TGTGCCAGTAGTGCAGGGGGCGTGGGGTTGAACACTGAAGCTTTCTTT. The gene calls are TRBV19 and TRBJ1-1, with 8 bases aligning to TRBD1. Germline V gene data show CDR1 as LNHDA and CDR2 as SQIVND (reference sequence). This CDR3 contains 16 residues. V was clipped by 5 bases and J by 0 bases; unmatched bases: 8.

This clone appeared once. The chain uses TRBV5-1 and TRBJ2-7, with 7 bases identical to TRBD1. V was pared by 4 bases and J by 6 bases, with 13 bases of the junction left unmatched. The germline CDR1 and CDR2 sequences are SGHRS and YFSETQ. The CDR3 loop spans 15 amino acids. Written as DNA, the CDR3 is TGCGCCAGCAGCGAAGGGACAGCGCCTCAGAGCGAGCAGTACTTC. Residues: CASSEGTAPQSEQYF.

The chain uses TRBV12-3 or TRBV12-4 and TRBJ1-3; no clear D gene. The length of the CDR3 is 13 residues. Trimming removed 8 bases from V and 1 base from J, with 9 bases in between. The CDR3 sequence: CASRRLSGNTIYF. The CDR3 DNA is TGTGCCAGCCGGAGGTTGTCTGGAAACACCATATATTTT.

The chain uses TRBV2 and TRBJ2-2; TRBD2 is a possible D gene (6 bases). Deletions cut 7 bases from V and 2 bases from J, with 17 bases between. Germline CDR1 and CDR2: SNHLY and FYNNEI. The CDR3 runs 16 residues. In nucleotides, the CDR3 is TGTGCCAGCACCGATCGGAGGGCTGCTAACACCGGGGAGCTGTTTTTT. Its protein product is CASTDRRAANTGELFF.